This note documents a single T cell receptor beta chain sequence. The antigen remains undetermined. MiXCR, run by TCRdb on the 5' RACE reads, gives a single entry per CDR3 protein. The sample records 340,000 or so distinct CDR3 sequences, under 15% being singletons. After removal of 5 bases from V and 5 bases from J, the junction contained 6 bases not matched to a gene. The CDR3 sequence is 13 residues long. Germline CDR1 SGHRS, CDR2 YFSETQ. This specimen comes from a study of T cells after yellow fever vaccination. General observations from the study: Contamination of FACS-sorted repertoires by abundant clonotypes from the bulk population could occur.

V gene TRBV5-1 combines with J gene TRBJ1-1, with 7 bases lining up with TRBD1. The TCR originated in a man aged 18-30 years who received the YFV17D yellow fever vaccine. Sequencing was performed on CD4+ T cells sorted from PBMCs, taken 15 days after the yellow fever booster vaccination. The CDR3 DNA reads TGCGCCAGCAGAGGGACAGACAAAACTGAAGCTTTCTTT. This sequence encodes CASRGTDKTEAFF.